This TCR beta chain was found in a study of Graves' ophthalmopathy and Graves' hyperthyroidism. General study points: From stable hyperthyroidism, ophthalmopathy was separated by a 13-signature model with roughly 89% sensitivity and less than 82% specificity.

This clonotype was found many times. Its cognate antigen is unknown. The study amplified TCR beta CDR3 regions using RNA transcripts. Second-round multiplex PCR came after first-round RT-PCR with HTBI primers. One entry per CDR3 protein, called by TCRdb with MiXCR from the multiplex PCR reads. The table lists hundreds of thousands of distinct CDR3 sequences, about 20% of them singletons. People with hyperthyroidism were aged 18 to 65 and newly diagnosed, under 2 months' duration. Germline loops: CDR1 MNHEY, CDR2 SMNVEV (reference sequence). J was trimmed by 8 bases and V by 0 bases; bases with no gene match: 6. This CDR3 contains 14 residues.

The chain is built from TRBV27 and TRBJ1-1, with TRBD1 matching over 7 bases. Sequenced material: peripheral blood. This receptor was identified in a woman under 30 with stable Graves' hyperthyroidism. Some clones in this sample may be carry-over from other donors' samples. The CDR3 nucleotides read TGTGCCAGCAGTTTATCAGGGGGCGCGGGAGAAGCTTTCTTT. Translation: CASSLSGGAGEAFF.